These 6 T cell receptor beta chains came from one sample sequenced in a study of neurological immune-mediated disorders. Regarding time point: longitudinal time-point 3. TCRdb itself ran the 5' RACE reads through MiXCR, one entry per CDR3 protein. The sample includes approximately 85,000 distinct CDR3 sequences, around 4% seen only once; the top ten take approximately 5.8%. Sequencing was performed on PBMCs. These TCRs come from a woman aged 55 to 70 with multiple sclerosis.

This clonotype was detected ten times or more. The CDR3 sequence is CASSLSAGRREQYF. The CDR3 DNA sequence: TGTGCCAGCAGCTTAAGCGCAGGGAGGCGCGAGCAGTACTTC. The chain carries TRBV7-2 and TRBJ2-7, with D maybe TRBD2 (6 bases). This CDR3 comprises 14 residues. Germline CDR1 and CDR2: SGHTA and FQGNSA. Trimming stripped 2 bases from V and 6 bases from J, with 14 bases between.

In this sample, this clonotype turned up many times. The chain has TRBV7-9 and TRBJ1-1; D is ambiguous. This CDR3 comprises 13 residues. Germline CDR1 is SEHNR and CDR2 is FQNEAQ (reference sequence). V dropped 5 bases and J dropped 0 bases, with 7 bases sitting between them. The CDR3 loop reads CASSIQMNTEAFF. DNA for the CDR3: TGTGCCAGCAGCATTCAGATGAACACTGAAGCTTTCTTT.

This clonotype was seen repeatedly, ten times or more. This chain connects TRBV11-2 to TRBJ1-2, with D perhaps matching TRBD1 (6 bases). Trimming left V 5 bases short and J 2 bases short, with 12 bases between. Germline lookup yields CDR1 SGHAT and CDR2 FQNNGV. This CDR3 has 14 residues. The CDR3 bases are TGTGCCAGCAGCCCGAATCAGGGGAACTATGGCTACACCTTC. Encoded protein: CASSPNQGNYGYTF.

The table lists this clonotype with many counts. V usage is TRBV27 and J usage is TRBJ2-7; perhaps TRBD2 as D (6 bases). The CDR3 runs 17 residues. Trimming removed 7 bases from V and 5 bases from J, with 27 bases in between. The germline V gene encodes CDR1 MNHEY and CDR2 SMNVEV (reference sequence). CDR3 sequence reads: CASTARWVGDSSDEQYF. Here the CDR3 DNA reads TGTGCCAGCACCGCCAGGTGGGTGGGGGACTCGAGCGACGAGCAGTACTTC.

This clonotype has ten or more counts. The chain has TRBV4-1 and TRBJ2-2; 8 positions match TRBD2. The CDR3 runs 16 residues. Unmatched junction bases numbered 1, after V lost 1 base and J lost 0 bases. Per germline, CDR1 MGHRA and CDR2 YSYEKL. The CDR3 region has the DNA TGCGCCAGCAGCCAAGGGGGACTAGCGAACACCGGGGAGCTGTTTTTT. Its translation: CASSQGGLANTGELFF.

This clonotype was found many times. The chain uses TRBV12-3 or TRBV12-4 and TRBJ1-1, with a possible D match to TRBD1 (5 bases). Trimming pared 1 base from V and 1 base from J, leaving 10 bases between. This CDR3 spans 15 amino acids. The CDR3 nucleotides read TGTGCCAGCAGTTTAGACCACAGGTCGAACACTGAAGCTTTCTTT. It codes for CASSLDHRSNTEAFF.